A selection of T cell receptor beta chains follows, all from one sample in a study of regulatory T cells in long-lasting Graves disease. TCRdb re-called the multiplex PCR reads with MiXCR, one entry per CDR3 protein. The repertoire holds around 450,000 distinct CDR3 sequences, with 20% to 25% as singletons. The source was peripheral blood mononuclear cells (PBMCs), collected when the disease was refractory, from a patient treated with antithyroid drugs. All receptors come from a female donor with Graves disease. Both conserved end residues are part of each CDR3. Fields, in order: V gene, CDR3 length, D gene, clone size, J gene, CDR3 protein, CDR3 DNA. The D gene is left open where the match is weak. A row's size may be missing; if present it is once, few, many or a size class.

v_call: TRBV20-1
cdr3_length: 15
d_call: TRBD1
clone_size: many
j_call: TRBJ1-2
cdr3_aa: CSARNPAGGEDGYTF
cdr3_nt: TGCAGTGCTAGAAATCCGGCAGGGGGTGAGGATGGCTACACCTTC

v_call: TRBV30
cdr3_length: 16
d_call: TRBD1
clone_size: many
j_call: TRBJ2-5
cdr3_aa: CAWSDPADRGYETQYF
cdr3_nt: TGTGCCTGGAGTGACCCTGCGGACAGGGGGTATGAGACCCAGTACTTC

v_call: TRBV2
cdr3_length: 15
d_call: TRBD2
clone_size: many
j_call: TRBJ2-7
cdr3_aa: CASSGSLAGGFEQYF
cdr3_nt: TGTGCCAGCAGTGGGTCCCTAGCGGGGGGGTTCGAGCAGTACTTC

v_call: TRBV18
cdr3_length: 15
d_call: TRBD1
clone_size: -
j_call: TRBJ1-1
cdr3_aa: CASSPGQGETPEAFF
cdr3_nt: TGTGCCAGCTCACCAGGACAGGGGGAAACTCCTGAAGCTTTCTTT

v_call: TRBV3-1
cdr3_length: 12
d_call: -
clone_size: few
j_call: TRBJ2-5
cdr3_aa: CASSRPSVTQYF
cdr3_nt: TGTGCCAGCAGCCGGCCTTCGGTGACCCAGTACTTC

v_call: TRBV20-1
cdr3_length: 13
d_call: -
clone_size: -
j_call: TRBJ1-1
cdr3_aa: CSARVGRVTEAFF
cdr3_nt: TGCAGTGCTAGAGTAGGAAGGGTGACTGAAGCTTTCTTT

v_call: TRBV28
cdr3_length: 14
d_call: -
clone_size: many
j_call: TRBJ1-2
cdr3_aa: CASSYGQNNYGYTF
cdr3_nt: TGTGCCAGCAGTTATGGGCAGAACAACTATGGCTACACCTTC

v_call: TRBV7-3
cdr3_length: 16
d_call: TRBD1
clone_size: -
j_call: TRBJ1-3
cdr3_aa: CASSSTGTGPGNTIYF
cdr3_nt: TGTGCCAGCAGCTCGACCGGGACAGGGCCTGGAAACACCATATATTTT

v_call: TRBV11-2
cdr3_length: 16
d_call: -
clone_size: many
j_call: TRBJ1-6
cdr3_aa: CASSLDSGAANSPPHF
cdr3_nt: TGTGCCAGCAGCTTAGACTCGGGGGCGGCGAATTCACCCCCCCACTTT

v_call: TRBV9
cdr3_length: 12
d_call: -
clone_size: -
j_call: TRBJ2-2
cdr3_aa: CASSVSTGELFF
cdr3_nt: TGTGCCAGCAGCGTGAGCACCGGGGAGCTGTTTTTT

v_call: TRBV20-1
cdr3_length: 14
d_call: TRBD1
clone_size: -
j_call: TRBJ2-7
cdr3_aa: CSARDGDRAYEQYF
cdr3_nt: TGCAGTGCTAGAGACGGGGACAGGGCCTACGAGCAGTACTTC

v_call: TRBV6-1
cdr3_length: 13
d_call: TRBD1
clone_size: -
j_call: TRBJ1-1
cdr3_aa: CASTLGQTTEAFF
cdr3_nt: TGTGCCAGCACCCTGGGACAGACCACTGAAGCTTTCTTT